One and the same sample provided the 29 T cell receptor beta chains below, sequenced in a study of molecular identifiers for immune sequencing clone quantification. Each CDR3 protein gets one entry after TCRdb re-called the PCR reads with MiXCR. Here the sample spans some 650,000 distinct CDR3 sequences, nearly 20% being singletons. The specimen sequenced was naive CD8+ T cells from blood, with Jurkat cell RNA spiked in. Subset denoted: FACS-sorted CD8+CD4-CCR7+CD45RA+ naive T cells. These receptor sequences come from a human donor in good health. Some libraries in this study had Jurkat cell RNA spiked in.

This clonotype was counted at least ten times. The gene calls are TRBV9 and TRBJ2-3; 7 bases agree with TRBD2. Per germline, CDR1 SGDLS and CDR2 YYNGEE. This CDR3 has 15 residues. J was trimmed by 0 bases and V by 1 base; bases with no gene match: 2. The CDR3 DNA follows: TGTGCCAGCAGCGTACTAGCGGCTAGCACAGATACGCAGTATTTT. Protein product: CASSVLAASTDTQYF.

This clonotype has more than one count but fewer than ten. The V gene is TRBV5-4, the J gene TRBJ2-5; D is possibly TRBD2 (5 bases). Germline V gene data show CDR1 as SGHNT and CDR2 as YYREEE (reference sequence). Trimming removed 4 bases at V and 0 bases at J, with 16 bases between. This CDR3 contains 16 residues. The CDR3 spells CASSRAADGDQETQYF. The DNA of the CDR3 is TGTGCCAGCAGCCGGGCCGCCGACGGGGACCAAGAGACCCAGTACTTC.

Remarks on this clonotype: The CDR3 ends on some other residue instead of the conserved phenylalanine or tryptophan, so this is likely a read error. The V gene is TRBV5-6, the J gene TRBJ1-5; TRBD1 matches 10 bases. Germline CDR1 is SGHDT and CDR2 is YYEEEE. This CDR3 contains 16 residues. CDR3 amino acids: CASSQGQGIGNRPQHL. Here the CDR3 DNA reads TGTGCCAGCAGTCAGGGACAGGGGATAGGCAATCGGCCCCAGCATCTT.

This clonotype was recorded once. This may come from a read error, since a much larger clone is one base off. The chain couples TRBV3-1 to TRBJ1-1; no definite D call. Per the germline V gene, CDR1 is LGHDT and CDR2 is YNNKEL (reference sequence). Trimming shortened V by 1 base and J by 5 bases, and 14 bases separated the two germline ends. CDR3 size: 15 residues. CDR3 DNA sequence: TGTGCCAGCAGCCAAGGGCCATGGAGTGGTACTGAAGCTTTCTTT. It is translated as CASSQGPWSGTEAFF.

About this clonotype itself: A much larger clone lies one base from this, so it may be a read error. The genes are TRBV20-1 and TRBJ1-1; TRBD1 matches 8 bases. V gave up 1 base and J gave up 4 bases; unmatched junction bases: 11. The germline gives CDR1 DFQATT, CDR2 SNEGSKA (reference sequence). The CDR3 loop spans 16 amino acids. The CDR3 DNA reads TGCAGTGCTAGAGGGGCTCGGACAGGGAGATTCACTGAAGCTTTCTTT. Translating it yields CSARGARTGRFTEAFF.

Points on this clonotype: Possible read error: a much larger clone is one base away. This chain joins TRBV29-1 and TRBJ1-1; 10 bases fit TRBD1. V was pared by 3 bases and J by 4 bases, with 8 bases of the junction left unmatched. The CDR3 consists of 15 residues. Germline V gene lookup returns CDR1 SQVTM and CDR2 ANQGSEA. This CDR3 reads CSVDGGQGMSTEAFF. CDR3 nucleotides: TGCAGCGTTGATGGGGGACAGGGGATGAGCACTGAAGCTTTCTTT.

This clonotype occurred many times. The chain joins TRBV27 to TRBJ2-7, with D unresolved. The V and J ends lost 2 bases and 1 base respectively, with 6 bases between them. The CDR3 has 13 residues. The germline gives CDR1 MNHEY, CDR2 SMNVEV (reference sequence). Written as DNA, the CDR3 is TGTGCCAGCAGTTTAATTCGGTCCTACGAGCAGTACTTC. It yields the protein CASSLIRSYEQYF.

The chain recombines TRBV19 with TRBJ2-1; 7 bases fit TRBD1. CDR3 length: 15 residues. The germline gives CDR1 LNHDA, CDR2 SQIVND (reference sequence). Losses at the gene ends were 3 bases for V and 8 bases for J; bases not matched to a gene: 10. The CDR3 reads CASSIKGGIWDEQFF. The CDR3 DNA follows: TGTGCCAGTAGTATTAAAGGGGGCATTTGGGATGAGCAGTTCTTC. Full variable domain (remainder filled in from reference TRBV19 and TRBJ2-1): DGGITQSPKYLFRKEGQNVTLSCEQNLNHDAMYWYRQDPGQGLRLIYYSQIVNDFQKGDIAEGYSVSREKKESFPLTVTSAQKNPTAFYLCASSIKGGIWDEQFFGPGTRLTVL.

This clonotype was seen ten or more times. The chain recombines TRBV7-6 with TRBJ2-7, with 13 bases identical to TRBD2. The germline gives CDR1 SGHVS, CDR2 FNYEAQ. V trimming: 7 bases; J trimming: 5 bases; junction bases outside the gene matches: 5. This CDR3 spans 14 amino acids. Here the CDR3 DNA reads TGTGCCAGCAACCCAGGACTAGCGGGAGACGAGCAGTACTTC. Translation: CASNPGLAGDEQYF.

The gene calls are TRBV7-8 and TRBJ2-7; unclear D gene. The germline V gene encodes CDR1 SGHVS and CDR2 FQNEAQ. The CDR3 covers 12 residues. V was cut by 5 bases and J by 6 bases, with 11 bases left in between. CDR3 coding DNA: TGTGCCAGCAGCCCCATGGACGGCGAGCAGTACTTC. Translating it yields CASSPMDGEQYF.

This clonotype was seen ten or more times. This chain links TRBV10-3 with TRBJ2-7; no clear D. Germline CDR1 and CDR2: ENHRY and SYGVKD. V lost 0 bases, J lost 3 bases, and 9 bases lay in between. The CDR3 totals 14 residues. CDR3 DNA: TGTGCCATCAGTGAGTCGACCCGCCACTACGAGCAGTACTTC. As protein: CAISESTRHYEQYF.

This clonotype has a handful of counts. This sequence joins TRBV11-2 and TRBJ2-2; D not resolved. V lost 7 bases and J 3 bases, leaving 6 bases between the germline ends. The length of the CDR3 is 12 residues. Germline CDR1 is SGHAT and CDR2 is FQNNGV. In nucleotides, the CDR3 is TGTGCCAGCAACCACCACACCGGGGAGCTGTTTTTT. Protein sequence: CASNHHTGELFF.

This clonotype was seen only a few times. CDR3 sequence (DNA): TGTGCCAGCACCCGAACCCTAGCCCCCGGGGAGCTGTTTTTT. This codes for CASTRTLAPGELFF. J is TRBJ2-2 and V is TRBV2; D might be TRBD2 (5 bases). Per the germline V gene, CDR1 is SNHLY and CDR2 is FYNNEI. The CDR3 has 14 amino acids. With 7 bases removed from V and 6 bases from J, the gap between germline ends came to 15 bases.

In the case of this clonotype: Just one base apart from a much larger clone, this may be a read error. The V call is TRBV5-1, the J call TRBJ2-1, with 14 bases identical to TRBD2. The CDR3 contains 15 residues. CDR1 is SGHRS and CDR2 is YFSETQ in the germline V gene. CDR3 residues: CANSLGLAGDLEQFF. The CDR3 nucleotides are TGCGCCAACAGCTTGGGACTAGCGGGAGATCTTGAGCAGTTCTTC.

The sample holds one count of this clonotype. This clone may be a read error of a much larger clone one base away. This chain joins TRBV19 and TRBJ1-4; D might be TRBD1 (6 bases). Trimming cost V 11 bases and J 3 bases, with 22 bases left between them. CDR1 LNHDA and CDR2 SQIVND come from the germline V gene (reference sequence). The CDR3 extends over 16 amino acids. The CDR3 DNA is TGTGCCTCCAGGGAACAGGGTTTTTTACCTAATGAAAAACTGTTTTTT. Encoded protein: CASREQGFLPNEKLFF.

Worth noting for this clonotype: A much larger clone differs from this one at a single base, so this may be a read error. This chain links TRBV25-1 with TRBJ2-5; D is ambiguous. Germline CDR1 MGHDK, CDR2 SYGVNS. The CDR3 is 15 amino acids. V gave up 5 bases and J gave up 1 base, with 14 bases separating them. The CDR3 sequence is CASSNSSGTQETQYF. CDR3 nucleotide sequence: TGTGCCAGCAGTAACTCATCCGGAACCCAAGAGACCCAGTACTTC.

This clonotype was counted at least ten times. The chain links TRBV21-1 to TRBJ2-1; the D call TRBD2 from the table was never checked on the DNA. TRBV21-1 is reported as a pseudogene. CDR3 length: 16 residues. CDR3 coding DNA: TGTGCCAGCAGCAAAATCCGGGGGGAGGGGTACAATGAGCAGTTCTTC. Its translation is CASSKIRGEGYNEQFF.

A remark on this clonotype: A read error may explain this, as a much larger clone is one base away. This CDR3 is missing its conserved last phenylalanine or tryptophan, likely due to a read error. The rearrangement uses TRBV7-2 and TRBJ2-2; 7 positions match TRBD2. In germline, CDR1 is SGHTA, CDR2 FQGNSA. V shed 7 bases, J shed 6 bases, and the junction held 8 bases outside the gene matches. The CDR3 sequence is 14 residues long. The CDR3 reads CASTLGGRPGELFL. CDR3 nucleotides: TGTGCCAGCACCCTGGGAGGGCGGCCCGGGGAGCTGTTTCTT.

Ten or more counts support this clonotype. J is TRBJ1-3 and V is TRBV12-3 or TRBV12-4, with unresolved D. The CDR3 sequence is 15 residues long. The V and J ends lost 5 bases and 0 bases respectively, with 11 bases between them. The CDR3 region is CASSLTGFSGNTIYF. The CDR3 DNA follows: TGTGCCAGCAGTCTAACCGGATTCTCTGGAAACACCATATATTTT.

The chain recombines TRBV19 with TRBJ2-2; possibly TRBD1 for D (6 bases). From germline, CDR1 is LNHDA and CDR2 SQIVND (reference sequence). Trimming took 1 base from V and 4 from J, leaving 10 bases between them. The CDR3 has 15 residues. For the CDR3, the DNA is TGTGCCAGTAGTATAGCTGGGGGCATCACCGGGGAGCTGTTTTTT. Amino acids: CASSIAGGITGELFF.

The rearrangement links TRBV19 to TRBJ2-1, with 8 nucleotides matching TRBD2. The CDR3 is made up of 15 amino acids. Germline-derived CDR1 and CDR2 are LNHDA and SQIVND (reference sequence). V lost 10 bases, J lost 0 bases, and 8 bases stayed unmatched. DNA of the CDR3: TGTGCCACCCTACCTAGCGGGCGCTCCTACAATGAGCAGTTCTTC. It codes for CATLPSGRSYNEQFF.

In its sample, this clonotype was seen many times. The V and J genes are TRBV29-1 and TRBJ2-7; D unclear. This CDR3 comprises 12 residues. From germline, CDR1 is SQVTM and CDR2 ANQGSEA. Trimming removed 7 bases from V and 3 bases from J, with 13 bases in between. The CDR3 region has the DNA TGCAGCGCCTTGGACGGAGTCTACGAGCAGTACTTC. It is translated as CSALDGVYEQYF.

This sequence joins TRBV27 and TRBJ2-1; 13 bases agree with TRBD2. The CDR3 has 14 amino acids. V lost 5 bases, J lost 9 bases, and 4 bases stayed unmatched. Germline V gives CDR1 MNHEY, CDR2 SMNVEV (reference sequence). The chain's CDR3 is CASSTLAGGPEQFF. In DNA, the CDR3 is TGTGCCAGCAGTACACTAGCGGGAGGGCCTGAGCAGTTCTTC.

In this sample, this clonotype turned up many times. The chain uses TRBV29-1 and TRBJ2-5; D unclear. The V gene's germline CDR1 is SQVTM and CDR2 ANQGSEA. V was pared by 6 bases and J by 5 bases, with 7 bases between. The CDR3 is 10 amino acids. In DNA form, the CDR3 reads TGCAGCGTCATGGTTGAGACCCAGTACTTC. Amino acids: CSVMVETQYF. Full variable domain (outside the CDR3, taken from reference TRBV29-1 and TRBJ2-5): SAVISQKPSRDICQRGTSLTIQCQVDSQVTMMFWYRQQPGQSLTLIATANQGSEATYESGFVIDKFPISRPNLTFSTLTVSNMSPEDSSIYLCSVMVETQYFGPGTRLLVL.

A note on this clonotype: This may come from a read error, since a much larger clone is one base off. The chain couples TRBV6-5 to TRBJ2-7; 7 bases fit TRBD1. Germline lookup yields CDR1 MNHEY and CDR2 SVGAGI. CDR3 length equals 13 residues. The CDR3 sequence is CVSQRDSLYEQYF. DNA for the CDR3: TGTGTCAGCCAACGGGACAGCCTCTACGAGCAGTACTTC.

This chain uses TRBV4-3 with TRBJ1-3; D may be TRBD1 (6 bases). The V gene's germline CDR1 is LGHNA and CDR2 YSLEER. Trimming pared 3 bases from V and 1 base from J, leaving 10 bases between. The CDR3 consists of 15 residues. DNA of the CDR3: TGCGCCAGCAGCCACGACAGGCTTTCTGGAAACACCATATATTTT. This translates into CASSHDRLSGNTIYF.

The chain has TRBV4-1 and TRBJ1-3; D gene unclear. This CDR3 comprises 14 residues. Germline V gene data show CDR1 as MGHRA and CDR2 as YSYEKL. V was clipped by 0 bases and J by 4 bases, with 7 bases between them. The CDR3 DNA reads TGCGCCAGCAGCCAAGATCAGCGGGGAAACACCATATATTTT. Translated: CASSQDQRGNTIYF.

In this sample, this clonotype turned up many times. This rearrangement joins TRBV28 to TRBJ2-2; 14 bases map to TRBD2. Losses at the gene ends were 4 bases for V and 6 bases for J; bases not matched to a gene: 10. This CDR3 is 18 amino acids long. Germline assignment: CDR1 MDHEN and CDR2 SYDVKM. CDR3 residues: CASSSRTSGRSLSGELFF. The CDR3 nucleotides are TGTGCCAGCAGTTCAAGGACTAGCGGGAGGTCCCTGTCCGGGGAGCTGTTTTTT.

This clonotype was picked up many times. The chain is built from TRBV7-2 and TRBJ2-3; weak D call: TRBD2 (5 bases). Germline values: CDR1 SGHTA, CDR2 FQGNSA. Deletions cut 5 bases from V and 2 bases from J, with 20 bases between. The CDR3 has 17 amino acids. CDR3 sequence: CASSPRWSGRPTDTQYF. CDR3 sequence (DNA): TGTGCCAGCAGCCCAAGGTGGAGCGGCAGACCCACAGATACGCAGTATTTT.